The rows below give T cell receptor beta chains drawn from one sample of a study of shared clonotypes between healthy human individuals. Only in-frame clones appear in the TCRdb table, and some are missing; sequencing was by immunoSEQ multiplex PCR. Here the sample spans around 700,000 clones, 72% being singletons. Sequencing input: memory CD4+ T cells sorted from blood. All receptors derive from a woman in her thirties in good health. CDR3s include the opening cysteine and the closing phenylalanine or tryptophan. The D gene is left open where the match is weak. Clone size is not always given. Where it is, it says once, few, many or a class for expanded clones.

TRBJ1-5 . TRBV28 once CASQVTNQPQHF TGTGCCAGCCAGGTGACCAATCAGCCCCAGCATTTT
TRBJ2-5 . TRBV29-1 once CSVEGLGVETQYF TGCAGCGTTGAAGGGTTAGGAGTGGAGACCCAGTACTTC
TRBJ1-5 . TRBV6-1 . CASSDVMGANQPQHF TGTGCCAGCAGTGATGTCATGGGAGCCAATCAGCCCCAGCATTTT
TRBJ2-2 . TRBV29-1 . CSVSRQSNTGELFF TGCAGCGTTTCTAGACAGTCGAACACCGGGGAGCTGTTTTTT
TRBJ1-3 . TRBV29-1 . CSVVISGNTIYF TGCAGCGTTGTAATCTCTGGAAACACCATATATTTT
TRBJ2-1 TRBD1 TRBV19 . CASSIGTGDEQFF TGTGCCAGTAGTATCGGGACAGGGGATGAGCAGTTCTTC
TRBJ2-7 TRBD2 TRBV15 . CATSRDLAGGFYEQYF TGTGCCACCAGCAGAGATTTAGCGGGAGGCTTCTACGAGCAGTACTTC
TRBJ2-2 TRBD1 TRBV5-1 . CASSPGQLQGTGELFF TGCGCCAGCAGCCCGGGACAGCTCCAGGGGACCGGGGAGCTGTTTTTT
TRBJ1-2 . TRBV5-1 . CASSVGQGKGYTF TGCGCCAGCAGTGTTGGTCAGGGGAAGGGCTACACCTTC
TRBJ2-1 TRBD2 TRBV2 . CASKGAGTYNEQFF TGTGCCAGCAAGGGAGCGGGAACATACAATGAGCAGTTCTTC
TRBJ1-5 . TRBV28 . CASSSLQQGIRQPQHF TGTGCCAGCAGTTCGCTTCAGCAGGGTATACGGCAGCCCCAGCATTTT
TRBJ2-5 TRBD1 TRBV5-4 few CASSVGQAETQYF TGTGCCAGCAGCGTGGGACAGGCGGAGACCCAGTACTTC
TRBJ2-7 TRBD1 TRBV7-9 once CASSLAGQGPHEQYF TGTGCCAGCAGCTTAGCGGGACAGGGCCCCCACGAGCAGTACTTC
TRBJ2-1 . TRBV28 few CASSPASLQTNYNEQFF TGTGCCAGCAGTCCCGCCAGCCTGCAAACGAACTACAATGAGCAGTTCTTC
TRBJ2-2 TRBD1 TRBV7-3 . CASSFGTALNTGELFF TGTGCCAGCAGCTTTGGGACAGCTCTGAACACCGGGGAGCTGTTTTTT
TRBJ2-7 TRBD1 TRBV7-9 . CASSSPGQGIYEQYF TGTGCCAGCAGCTCCCCGGGACAGGGAATCTACGAGCAGTACTTC
TRBJ2-3 TRBD2 TRBV27 few CASSLSGLAGVPDTQYF TGTGCCAGCAGTTTATCTGGGCTAGCGGGAGTTCCAGATACGCAGTATTTT
TRBJ2-5 TRBD2 TRBV27 . CASSSMWGGRETQYF TGTGCCAGCAGTTCAATGTGGGGGGGTAGGGAGACCCAGTACTTC
TRBJ2-1 . TRBV28 . CASRTVRAGVLYNEQFF TGTGCCAGCAGGACCGTGAGGGCGGGCGTTCTCTACAATGAGCAGTTCTTC
TRBJ2-5 . TRBV7-9 . CASSPGRSQETQYF TGTGCCAGCAGCCCGGGGCGGTCCCAAGAGACCCAGTACTTC
TRBJ2-7 TRBD2 TRBV4-2 . CASSPPLAGHAYEQYF TGTGCCAGCAGCCCACCACTAGCGGGACATGCCTACGAGCAGTACTTC
TRBJ1-3 . TRBV7-9 . CASSHSGQSRNTIYF TGTGCCAGCAGTCATTCCGGACAGTCTAGAAACACCATATATTTT
TRBJ1-1 . TRBV28 . CASSKDLPSEAFF TGTGCCAGCAGTAAGGATCTTCCGTCTGAAGCTTTCTTT
TRBJ2-5 TRBD1 TRBV5-1 few CASSWTGGFQETQYF TGCGCCAGCAGTTGGACAGGGGGCTTCCAGGAGACCCAGTACTTC
TRBJ2-7 . TRBV11-2 few CASTRTTHYEQYF TGTGCCAGCACCAGGACTACACACTACGAGCAGTACTTC
TRBJ2-3 . TRBV5-6 . CASSLAGQGRTDTQYF TGTGCCAGCAGCTTGGCGGGGCAGGGGCGCACAGATACGCAGTATTTT
TRBJ2-7 . TRBV2 . CASSRQGLSHEQYF TGTGCCAGCAGTCGACAGGGACTTTCCCACGAGCAGTACTTC
TRBJ2-3 TRBD2 TRBV4-1 . CASSQKREGGQTTQYF TGCGCCAGCAGCCAGAAGCGGGAGGGCGGGCAAACCACGCAGTATTTT
TRBJ1-4 . TRBV19 . CASSIRAVRGDEKLFF TGTGCCAGTAGTATAAGGGCGGTCAGGGGCGATGAAAAACTGTTTTTT
TRBJ1-4 TRBD1 TRBV6-5 once CASSYSGTDEKLFF TGTGCCAGCAGTTACTCGGGGACAGACGAAAAACTGTTTTTT
TRBJ2-7 . TRBV7-2 . CASSPGFRDGEQYF TGTGCCAGCAGCCCTGGATTCAGGGACGGCGAGCAGTACTTC
TRBJ1-1 . TRBV5-1 . CASTTAGGYTEAFF TGCGCCAGCACCACCGCAGGTGGTTACACTGAAGCTTTCTTT
TRBJ2-3 TRBD2 TRBV27 . CASSETSGSRLTQYF TGTGCCAGCAGCGAAACTAGCGGGTCACGTTTGACGCAGTATTTT
TRBJ2-6 . TRBV9 . CASSGLGRSSGANVLTF TGTGCCAGCAGCGGTTTAGGCAGGAGCTCTGGGGCCAACGTCCTGACTTTC
TRBJ1-2 TRBD1 TRBV28 . CASSSGQGNYGYTF TGTGCCAGCAGTAGCGGACAGGGTAACTATGGCTACACCTTC
TRBJ1-2 TRBD1 TRBV4-1 . CASSPVPIGTGADGYTF TGCGCCAGCAGCCCAGTACCCATTGGGACAGGGGCGGATGGCTACACCTTC
TRBJ1-1 . TRBV5-1 . CASSRTNTEAFF TGCGCCAGCAGCCGGACGAACACTGAAGCTTTCTTT
TRBJ2-5 . TRBV5-6 . CASSLEETQYF TGTGCCAGCAGCTTGGAAGAGACCCAGTACTTC
TRBJ1-5 . TRBV6-1 . CASSGHGNQPQHF TGTGCCAGCAGTGGACACGGCAATCAGCCCCAGCATTTT
TRBJ2-7 . TRBV28 . CASKNELGEQYF TGTGCCAGCAAGAATGAGTTGGGAGAGCAGTACTTC
TRBJ2-5 . TRBV11-2 . CASSSPWGRQETQYF TGTGCCAGCAGCTCCCCGTGGGGTAGGCAAGAGACCCAGTACTTC
TRBJ2-2 TRBD1 TRBV6-1 . CAIQTGVLTGELFF TGTGCCATTCAGACAGGGGTATTGACCGGGGAGCTGTTTTTT
TRBJ2-5 . TRBV14 . CASSPYPPVRPSQGQETQYF TGTGCCAGCAGTCCTTATCCCCCAGTTCGTCCTAGCCAAGGGCAAGAGACCCAGTACTTC
TRBJ2-5 . TRBV7-2 few CASSYIWETQYF TGTGCCAGCAGCTACATTTGGGAGACCCAGTACTTC
TRBJ2-1 TRBD2 TRBV28 few CASSSRTSSYNEQFF TGTGCCAGCAGTTCGCGGACTAGCTCCTACAATGAGCAGTTCTTC
TRBJ2-7 . TRBV5-1 . CASSWGPDPGEQYF TGCGCCAGCAGCTGGGGACCCGACCCGGGGGAGCAGTACTTC
TRBJ2-3 TRBD1 TRBV6-5 few CASSLQGAGDTQYF TGTGCCAGCAGTTTACAGGGGGCGGGAGATACGCAGTATTTT
TRBJ1-4 . TRBV6-6 . CASSSEQGSKLFF TGTGCCAGCAGCTCCGAGCAGGGTTCAAAACTGTTTTTT
TRBJ2-1 . TRBV4-1 many CASSQPAWPYNEQFF TGCGCCAGCAGCCAACCGGCTTGGCCCTACAATGAGCAGTTCTTC
TRBJ2-1 TRBD2 TRBV7-2 . CASSLTGLGYNEQFF TGTGCCAGCAGCTTAACGGGACTAGGCTACAATGAGCAGTTCTTC
TRBJ1-4 . TRBV30 . CALQRFFGEKLFF TGTGCCTTACAACGCTTTTTTGGGGAAAAACTGTTTTTT
TRBJ1-3 . TRBV5-1 . CASSDTAGNTIYF TGCGCCAGCAGTGATACAGCAGGAAACACCATATATTTT